This T cell receptor (beta chain) was sequenced in a study of glioma-infiltrating T cells after dendritic cell vaccination. The trim removed 3 bases at V and 1 base at J, leaving 9 bases unmatched. The CDR3 contains 17 residues. Germline assignment: CDR1 LNHDA and CDR2 SQIVND (reference sequence). Whole-study results and caveats: No direct clonality-survival link was found; a diverse polyclonal response may matter.

For this clone: The antigen remains unidentified.

The PCR used 60 V beta and 13 J beta primers. Profiling relied on immunoSEQ multiplex PCR, and the TCRdb table lists in-frame clones only, not all of them. This sample has roughly 51,000 clones; over 75% occur once, and the top ten carry approximately 10%. The chain has TRBV19 and TRBJ2-7; 10 nucleotides line up with TRBD2. The source of this sequence is a human donor with glioblastoma. The sequencing here drew on blood, taken before dendritic cell vaccination. The CDR3 protein is CASSMARTSGESYEQYF. CDR3 sequence (DNA): TGTGCCAGTAGTATGGCCCGCACTAGCGGGGAGTCCTACGAGCAGTACTTC.